This T cell receptor beta chain emerged from a study of blood T cell repertoires in COVID-19. Across the whole study: COVID-19 samples from acute and convalescent phases originated in the United States, Italy and Spain. The cDNA or gDNA used as material had been derived from T cells, B-cell-depleted T cells, or PBMCs.

Only in-frame clones appear in the TCRdb table, and some are missing; sequencing was by immunoSEQ multiplex PCR. The sample has approximately 440,000 clones, 90% seen once. CDR3 length: 16 residues. Two consecutive negative NP/OP PCR tests, clearance, or resolved symptoms defined Cohort 3 recovery. The chain employs TRBV7-5 and TRBJ1-2. TRBV7-5 is a documented pseudogene. The source material was PBMCs or T cells enriched from blood (not recorded which). This TCR came from a man between 18 and 35 years old who had recovered from COVID-19. The CDR3 loop is CVRSPRWGGRYYGYTF. The CDR3 nucleotides are TGTGTCAGAAGCCCACGTTGGGGGGGGAGGTACTATGGCTACACCTTC.